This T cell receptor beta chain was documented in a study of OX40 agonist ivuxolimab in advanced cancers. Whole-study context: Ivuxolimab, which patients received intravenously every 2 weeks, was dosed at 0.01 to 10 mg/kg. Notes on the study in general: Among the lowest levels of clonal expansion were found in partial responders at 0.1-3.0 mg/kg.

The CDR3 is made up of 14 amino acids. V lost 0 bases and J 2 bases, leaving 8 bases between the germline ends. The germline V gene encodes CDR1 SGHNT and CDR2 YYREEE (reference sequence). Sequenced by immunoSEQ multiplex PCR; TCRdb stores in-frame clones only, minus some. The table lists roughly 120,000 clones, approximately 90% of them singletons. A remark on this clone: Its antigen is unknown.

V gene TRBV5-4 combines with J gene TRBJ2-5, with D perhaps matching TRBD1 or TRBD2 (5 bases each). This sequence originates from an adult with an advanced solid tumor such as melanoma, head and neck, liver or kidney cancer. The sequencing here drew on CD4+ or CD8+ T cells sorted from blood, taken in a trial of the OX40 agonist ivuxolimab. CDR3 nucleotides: TGTGCCAGCAGCTTGGTGGGACCGCAAGAGACCCAGTACTTC. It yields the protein CASSLVGPQETQYF.